These T cell receptor beta chains were read from a single sample in a study of T cell repertoires in ileal Crohn's disease. The protocol was immunoSEQ multiplex PCR, while the TCRdb copy is restricted to in-frame clones and leaves out a portion. The sample holds some 16,000 clones, 92% seen once. The sample was ileal tissue. The receptor source for this set is an adult with Crohn's disease. The CDR3 runs from the conserved cysteine through the conserved F or W.

>TRBV11-2|-
CASSLMGVGETQYF